One TCR beta chain is described in this entry. The TCR beta repertoire was assessed by survey-level immunoSEQ sequencing. TCRdb keeps only in-frame clones here, not all; method: immunoSEQ multiplex PCR. The sample holds 60,000 to 75,000 clones, around 93% seen once. Germline V gene lookup returns CDR1 SQVTM and CDR2 ANQGSEA. The V and J ends lost 6 bases and 3 bases respectively, with 18 bases between them. This CDR3 has 14 amino acids. The chain is built from TRBV29-1 and TRBJ2-7; tentatively, D is TRBD1 (5 bases). The source is a man in his forties or fifties with rheumatoid arthritis. Sequenced input: PBMCs. The CDR3 DNA reads TGCAGCGTCTCAGACAGAACCAGCCTCTACGAGCAGTACTTC. Translated: CSVSDRTSLYEQYF.